Listed below are T cell receptor beta chains from one sample, sequenced in a study of T cell responses to AZD1222 COVID-19 vaccine. Assay: immunoSEQ multiplex PCR; the TCRdb copy retains only in-frame clones and omits some. Seen here are approximately 60,000 clones, approximately 80% observed once, and the top ten hold about 14%. This specimen consisted of peripheral blood, obtained on day 0 of AZD1222 vaccination. All receptors derive from an adult in good health. Each CDR3 is given with its conserved first and last residue. The D gene is left open where the match is weak. The size entry is marked missing in some rows and otherwise reads once, few, many or a size class.

>once|TRBJ2-7|.|TRBV7-8
CASSPLVYEQYF
TGTGCCAGCAGCCCCCTAGTCTACGAGCAGTACTTC
>.|TRBJ2-7|.|TRBV4-1
CASSQYDTYEQYF
TGCGCCAGCAGCCAATACGATACCTACGAGCAGTACTTC
>.|TRBJ2-2|.|TRBV7-8
CASSLEGWGNTGELFF
TGTGCCAGCAGCTTAGAGGGGTGGGGGAACACCGGGGAGCTGTTTTTT
>.|TRBJ2-1|TRBD2|TRBV9
CASSVIERGGNEQFF
TGTGCCAGCAGCGTAATCGAGCGGGGGGGCAATGAGCAGTTCTTC
>.|TRBJ2-2|.|TRBV9
CASSARDKNTGELFF
TGTGCCAGCAGCGCCCGGGACAAAAACACCGGGGAGCTGTTTTTT
>.|TRBJ2-5|.|TRBV2
CASSGGIRDLGETQYF
TGTGCCAGCAGCGGAGGTATCCGGGACCTAGGAGAGACCCAGTACTTC
>.|TRBJ1-1|.|TRBV5-5
CASSPRTWYGNTEAFF
TGTGCCAGCAGCCCCCGTACGTGGTACGGGAACACTGAAGCTTTCTTT
>.|TRBJ2-5|TRBD2|TRBV24-1
CATSDLSGGAVGETQYF
TGTGCCACCAGTGATCTAAGCGGGGGGGCCGTTGGGGAGACCCAGTACTTC
>.|TRBJ1-1|TRBD1|TRBV10-1
CASSASRDRVEAFF
TGCGCCAGCAGTGCGTCCCGGGACAGGGTTGAAGCTTTCTTT
>.|TRBJ2-7|.|TRBV27
CASSFGGPAEQYF
TGTGCCAGCAGTTTTGGGGGGCCCGCCGAGCAGTACTTC
>.|TRBJ1-1|.|TRBV7-3
CASRGGGAAFF
TGTGCCAGCAGGGGCGGGGGAGCAGCTTTCTTT
>.|TRBJ2-2|.|TRBV7-8
CASSFRGGEFGELFF
TGTGCCAGCAGCTTTAGGGGCGGGGAATTCGGGGAGCTGTTTTTT
>once|TRBJ2-7|.|TRBV28
CASSSTLDYEQYF
TGTGCCAGCAGTTCTACCCTTGACTACGAGCAGTACTTC
>.|TRBJ1-4|.|TRBV7-9
CASRNREKLFF
TGTGCCAGCAGGAACAGGGAAAAACTGTTTTTT
>few|TRBJ1-6|.|TRBV2
CASSEIEVYNSPLHF
TGTGCCAGCAGTGAAATAGAGGTCTATAATTCACCCCTCCACTTT
>.|TRBJ2-3|.|TRBV29-1
CSVELPPGVAQYF
TGCAGCGTTGAGCTTCCACCCGGTGTGGCGCAGTATTTT
>.|TRBJ1-6|.|TRBV7-9
CASSRNNSPLHF
TGTGCCAGCAGCCGAAATAATTCACCCCTCCACTTT
>.|TRBJ1-1|TRBD1|TRBV2
CASSLQGASSTEAFF
TGTGCCAGCAGTTTACAGGGGGCATCGAGCACTGAAGCTTTCTTT
>few|TRBJ1-2|.|TRBV20-1
CSASGSSYGYTF
TGCAGTGCTAGTGGGTCAAGCTATGGCTACACCTTC
>.|TRBJ2-1|.|TRBV9
CASKDENNEQFF
TGTGCCAGCAAGGATGAAAACAATGAGCAGTTCTTC
>.|TRBJ2-6|TRBD1|TRBV5-6
CASRPGTGSFSGANVLTF
TGTGCCAGCAGACCCGGGACAGGGAGTTTTTCTGGGGCCAACGTCCTGACTTTC
>.|TRBJ2-4|.|TRBV11-2
CASSFPEASDIQYF
TGTGCCAGCAGCTTCCCGGAGGCCAGTGACATTCAGTACTTC
>.|TRBJ2-3|.|TRBV4-3
CASSLKRPGAKHGTDTQYF
TGCGCCAGCAGCCTCAAGAGACCAGGGGCCAAGCACGGCACAGATACGCAGTATTTT
>.|TRBJ2-1|TRBD1|TRBV12-3/TRBV12-4
CASSKDRGFLQFF
TGTGCCAGCAGTAAAGACAGGGGGTTCCTTCAGTTCTTC
>.|TRBJ2-2|TRBD2|TRBV11-1
CASSLSSGGHGGELFF
TGTGCCAGCAGCTTGTCCAGCGGGGGGCATGGCGGGGAGCTGTTTTTT
>.|TRBJ2-1|.|TRBV18
CASSRGGGETYNEQFF
TGTGCCAGCTCACGCGGAGGGGGGGAGACTTACAATGAGCAGTTCTTC
>.|TRBJ1-2|.|TRBV7-9
CASSLVGNYGYTF
TGTGCCAGCAGCTTAGTGGGCAACTATGGCTACACCTTC
>.|TRBJ1-2|TRBD1|TRBV18
CASSPGTAKSYTF
TGTGCCAGCTCACCCGGGACAGCTAAAAGCTACACCTTC
>.|TRBJ2-1|.|TRBV15
CATSRPGFSYNEQFF
TGTGCCACCAGCAGACCGGGGTTCTCCTACAATGAGCAGTTCTTC
>once|TRBJ2-1|.|TRBV12-3/TRBV12-4
CASSRGAPGEQFF
TGTGCCAGCAGCAGGGGGGCCCCGGGTGAGCAGTTCTTC
>.|TRBJ1-2|.|TRBV6-5
CASRTGTASDYGYTF
TGTGCCAGCAGGACCGGGACGGCGTCTGACTATGGCTACACCTTC
>.|TRBJ1-6|.|TRBV5-6
CASSLGAMALHF
TGTGCCAGCAGCTTGGGGGCCATGGCCCTCCACTTT
>.|TRBJ1-2|.|TRBV9
CASSGGGSTYGYTF
TGTGCCAGCTCGGGAGGTGGTTCAACCTATGGCTACACCTTC
>.|TRBJ2-1|.|TRBV27
CASRYRRGVEQFF
TGTGCCAGCAGGTACAGGAGGGGGGTTGAGCAGTTCTTC
>once|TRBJ1-1|.|TRBV19
CASRPRGNTEAFF
TGTGCCAGTAGACCCCGAGGGAACACTGAAGCTTTCTTT
>.|TRBJ1-4|.|TRBV19
CASSQGNEKLFF
TGTGCCAGTAGTCAGGGGAATGAAAAACTGTTTTTT
>.|TRBJ1-2|.|TRBV7-2
CASSLAGGYGYTF
TGTGCCAGCAGCTTAGCGGGGGGCTATGGCTACACCTTC
>.|TRBJ2-7|.|TRBV27
CASSFSTQGKSSYEQYF
TGTGCCAGCAGTTTCTCCACACAGGGTAAAAGCTCCTACGAGCAGTACTTC
>.|TRBJ2-7|TRBD2|TRBV5-1
CASRPTSGASYEQYF
TGCGCCAGCAGGCCCACTAGCGGTGCCTCCTACGAGCAGTACTTC
>.|TRBJ1-5|.|TRBV3-1/TRBV3-2
CASSQGILGANQPQHF
TGTGCCAGCAGCCAAGGGATCCTTGGGGCCAATCAGCCCCAGCATTTT
>.|TRBJ1-5|.|TRBV2
CASTSTANNQPQHF
TGTGCCAGCACGTCGACAGCCAACAATCAGCCCCAGCATTTT
>.|TRBJ2-7|TRBD1|TRBV5-6
CASSLAGGQGKVQQYF
TGTGCCAGCAGCTTGGCGGGGGGACAGGGGAAGGTGCAGCAGTACTTC
>.|TRBJ1-3|.|TRBV28
CASSLWGAGSGNTIYF
TGTGCCAGCAGTTTATGGGGGGCAGGGTCTGGAAACACCATATATTTT
>.|TRBJ2-3|.|TRBV7-2
CASSLGGYTDTQYF
TGTGCCAGCAGCTTGGGGGGTTACACAGATACGCAGTATTTT
>few|TRBJ1-3|TRBD1|TRBV7-9
CASSPQGASGNTIYF
TGTGCCAGCAGCCCTCAGGGGGCGTCTGGAAACACCATATATTTT
>.|TRBJ1-2|.|TRBV30
CAWSEGNYGYTF
TGTGCCTGGAGCGAGGGTAACTATGGCTACACCTTC
>.|TRBJ2-5|.|TRBV3-1/TRBV3-2
CASSHPPGPGETQYF
TGTGCCAGCAGCCATCCTCCGGGGCCCGGCGAGACCCAGTACTTC
>.|TRBJ2-1|.|TRBV7-8
CASSLDSLRLVAEQFF
TGTGCCAGCAGCTTAGACTCCCTACGGCTAGTAGCTGAGCAGTTCTTC